Below, one T cell receptor beta chain is given with its context. The antigen is undetermined. TCRdb's table, derived via immunoSEQ multiplex PCR, lists solely in-frame clones and lacks some. Of approximately 500,000 clones listed, around 90% were seen once; the top ten hold 9.5% to 15%. V lost 10 bases and J 0 bases, leaving 16 bases between the germline ends. Looked up from germline, CDR1 is MNHEY and CDR2 is SMNVEV (reference sequence). The CDR3 loop spans 14 amino acids. The data are from a study of Ad26.COV2.S vaccination and SARS-CoV-2 variants. Whole-study context: Intramuscular Ad26.COV2.S doses were given once or twice, 56 days apart.

Indicated treatment: roughly 20 received Ad26.COV2.S at low or high dose, single or two shots; roughly five received placebo; per-sample allocation not given. It was on day 63 after the first vaccine or placebo injection that samples were taken. Within Boston, the person who donated was an adult of 18-55 years. Whole-study findings and limits: Vaccine recipients surpassed placebo recipients in spike-specific TCR breadth. Vaccinated and placebo-treated recipients had similar non-spike TCR breadth.

The receptor's source is a person between 18 and 65 years old who received the Ad26.COV2.S COVID-19 vaccine or a placebo. The rearrangement uses TRBV27 and TRBJ2-7; D not certain. The material sequenced was peripheral blood, taken in a trial of Ad26.COV2.S vaccine versus placebo. The DNA for the CDR3 is TGTGCCACACGTGCGGCCTCCCTCTCCTACGAGCAGTACTTC. It codes for CATRAASLSYEQYF.